Reported below is one T cell receptor (beta chain). What it binds is not known. The read ends 3 residues shy of where the CDR3 ends; the end is completed using the germline J gene. The protocol was immunoSEQ multiplex PCR, while the TCRdb copy is restricted to in-frame clones and leaves out a portion. The sample holds approximately 30,000 clones. Recipients received nonmyeloablative bone marrow transplants from related graft donors, with transient mixed chimerism. These data are taken from a study of Tregs in tolerant kidney transplant recipients. CDR1 is SEHNR and CDR2 is FQNEAQ in the germline V gene (reference sequence). The CDR3 runs 14 residues. V gave up 5 bases and J gave up 0 bases, with 10 bases separating them. Whole-study results and caveats: Findings come from small patient numbers and require larger validation.

This TCR came from a human patient who received a combined kidney and bone marrow transplant. A share of the T cells may be of graft donor origin. The chain recombines TRBV7-9 with TRBJ1-1, with D possibly TRBD1 on 6 matching bases. The starting material was CD4+ T cells from blood (PBMCs), obtained 24 months after the transplant. CDR3 loop: CASSTGLMNTEAFF. The sequenced CDR3 bases are TGTGCCAGCAGCACAGGGTTGATGAACACTGAA.